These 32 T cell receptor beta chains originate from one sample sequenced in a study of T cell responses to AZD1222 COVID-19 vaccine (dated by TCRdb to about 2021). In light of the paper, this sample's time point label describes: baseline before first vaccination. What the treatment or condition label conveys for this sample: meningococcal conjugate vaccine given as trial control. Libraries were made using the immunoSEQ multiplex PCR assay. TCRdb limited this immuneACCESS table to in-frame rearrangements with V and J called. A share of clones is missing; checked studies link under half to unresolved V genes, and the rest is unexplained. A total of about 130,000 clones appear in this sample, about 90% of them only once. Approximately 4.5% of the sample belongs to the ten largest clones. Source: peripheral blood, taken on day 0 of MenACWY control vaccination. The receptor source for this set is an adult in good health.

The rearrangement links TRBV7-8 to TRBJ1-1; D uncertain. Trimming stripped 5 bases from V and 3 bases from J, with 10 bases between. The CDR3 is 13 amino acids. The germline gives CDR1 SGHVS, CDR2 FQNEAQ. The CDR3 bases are TGTGCCAGCAGCCTAAAGGTGTACACTGAAGCTTTCTTT. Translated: CASSLKVYTEAFF.

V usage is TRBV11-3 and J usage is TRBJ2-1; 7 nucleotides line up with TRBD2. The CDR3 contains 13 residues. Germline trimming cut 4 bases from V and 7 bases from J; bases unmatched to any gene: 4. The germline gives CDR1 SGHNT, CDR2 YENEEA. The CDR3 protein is CASSSDGGNEQFF. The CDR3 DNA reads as TGTGCCAGCAGCTCCGACGGGGGGAATGAGCAGTTCTTC.

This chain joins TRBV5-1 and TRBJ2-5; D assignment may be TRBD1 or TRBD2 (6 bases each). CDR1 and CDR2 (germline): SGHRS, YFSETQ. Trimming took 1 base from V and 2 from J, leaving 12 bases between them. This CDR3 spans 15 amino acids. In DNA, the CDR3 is TGCGCCAGCAGCTTGATGAGGGGGGAACAAGAGACCCAGTACTTC. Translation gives CASSLMRGEQETQYF.

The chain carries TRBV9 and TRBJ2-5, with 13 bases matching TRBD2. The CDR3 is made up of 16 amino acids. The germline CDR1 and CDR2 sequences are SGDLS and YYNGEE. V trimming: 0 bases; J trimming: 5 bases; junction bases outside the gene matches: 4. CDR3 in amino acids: CASSVGRTSGSETQYF. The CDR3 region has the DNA TGTGCCAGCAGCGTAGGCCGGACTAGCGGGAGTGAGACCCAGTACTTC. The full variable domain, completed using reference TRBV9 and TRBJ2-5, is DSGVTQTPKHLITATGQRVTLRCSPRSGDLSVYWYQQSLDQGLQFLIQYYNGEERAKGNILERFSAQQFPDLHSELNLSSLELGDSALYFCASSVGRTSGSETQYFGPGTRLLVL.

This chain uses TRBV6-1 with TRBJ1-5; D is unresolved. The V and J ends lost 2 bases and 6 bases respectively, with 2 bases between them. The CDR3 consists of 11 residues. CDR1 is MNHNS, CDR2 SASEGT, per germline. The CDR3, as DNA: TGTGCCAGCAGTGAAACTCAGCCCCAGCATTTT. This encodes CASSETQPQHF.

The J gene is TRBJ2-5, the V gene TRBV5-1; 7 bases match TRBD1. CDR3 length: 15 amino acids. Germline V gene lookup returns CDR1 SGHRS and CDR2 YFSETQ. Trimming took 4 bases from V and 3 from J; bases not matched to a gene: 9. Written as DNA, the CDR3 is TGCGCCAGCAGCGTAGGAACAGGGGCCGAAGAGACCCAGTACTTC. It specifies CASSVGTGAEETQYF.

The DNA for the CDR3 is TGTGCCAGCAGCTCCCCGCGGGGGTACACAGATACGCAGTATTTT. It is translated as CASSSPRGYTDTQYF. The chain couples TRBV5-4 to TRBJ2-3; the match to TRBD2 covers 7 bases. Unmatched junction bases numbered 6, after V lost 3 bases and J lost 2 bases. Germline values: CDR1 SGHNT, CDR2 YYREEE (reference sequence). The CDR3 contains 15 residues.

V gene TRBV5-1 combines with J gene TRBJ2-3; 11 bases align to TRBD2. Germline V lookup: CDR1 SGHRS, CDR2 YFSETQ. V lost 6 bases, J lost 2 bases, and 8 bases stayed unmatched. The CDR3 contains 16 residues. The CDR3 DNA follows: TGCGCCAGCATCCCTACTAGCGGGGGACTCACAGATACGCAGTATTTT. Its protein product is CASIPTSGGLTDTQYF.

CDR3 residues: CASGGDRGVSNQPQHF. CDR3 nucleotides: TGTGCCAGCGGGGGGGACAGGGGAGTTAGCAATCAGCCCCAGCATTTT. The genes are TRBV6-6 and TRBJ1-5, with 10 bases fitting TRBD1. From germline, CDR1 is MNHNY and CDR2 SVGAGI (reference sequence). The CDR3 is 16 residues long. Unmatched junction bases numbered 7, after V lost 8 bases and J lost 0 bases.

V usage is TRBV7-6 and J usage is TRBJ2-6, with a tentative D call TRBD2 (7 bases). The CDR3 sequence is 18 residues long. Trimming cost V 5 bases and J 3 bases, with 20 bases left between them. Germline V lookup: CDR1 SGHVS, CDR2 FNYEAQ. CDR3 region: CASSPETGGGFGANVLTF. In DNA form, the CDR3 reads TGTGCCAGCAGCCCAGAAACGGGGGGCGGTTTTGGGGCCAACGTCCTGACTTTC.

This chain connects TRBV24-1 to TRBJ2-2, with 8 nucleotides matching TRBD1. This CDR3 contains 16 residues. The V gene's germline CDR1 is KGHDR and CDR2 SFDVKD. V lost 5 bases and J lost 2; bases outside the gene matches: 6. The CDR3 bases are TGTGCCACCAGTGCTCCGGGACAGGTTAACACCGGGGAGCTGTTTTTT. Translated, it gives CATSAPGQVNTGELFF.

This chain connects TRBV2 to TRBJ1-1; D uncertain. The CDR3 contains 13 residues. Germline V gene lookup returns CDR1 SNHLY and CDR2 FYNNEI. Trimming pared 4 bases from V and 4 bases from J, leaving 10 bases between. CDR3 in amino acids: CASSGEGGTEAFF. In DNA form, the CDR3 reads TGTGCCAGCAGTGGGGAGGGAGGCACTGAAGCTTTCTTT.

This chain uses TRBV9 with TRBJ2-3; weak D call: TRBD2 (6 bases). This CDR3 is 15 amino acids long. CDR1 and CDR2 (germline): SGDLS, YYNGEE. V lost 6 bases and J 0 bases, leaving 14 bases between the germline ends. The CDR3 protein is CASNSGTLSTDTQYF. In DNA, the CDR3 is TGTGCCAGCAACTCCGGGACTCTGAGCACAGATACGCAGTATTTT.

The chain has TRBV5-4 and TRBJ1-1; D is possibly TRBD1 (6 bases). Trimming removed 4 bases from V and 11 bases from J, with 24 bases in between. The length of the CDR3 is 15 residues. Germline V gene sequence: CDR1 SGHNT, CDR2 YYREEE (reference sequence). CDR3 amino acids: CASSTQGQYPKKAFF. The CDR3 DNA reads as TGTGCCAGCAGCACACAGGGCCAGTACCCAAAAAAGGCTTTCTTT.

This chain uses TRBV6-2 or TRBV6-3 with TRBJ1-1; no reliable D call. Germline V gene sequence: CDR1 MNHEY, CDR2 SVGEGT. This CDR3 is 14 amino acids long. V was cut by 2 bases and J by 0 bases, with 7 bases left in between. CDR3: CASSYMLMNTEAFF. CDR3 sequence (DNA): TGTGCCAGCAGTTACATGTTAATGAACACTGAAGCTTTCTTT.

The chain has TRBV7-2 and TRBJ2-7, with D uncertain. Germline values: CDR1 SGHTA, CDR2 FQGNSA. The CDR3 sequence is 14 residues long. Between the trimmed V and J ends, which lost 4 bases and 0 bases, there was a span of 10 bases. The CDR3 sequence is CASSSIQDSYEQYF. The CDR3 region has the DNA TGTGCCAGCAGCTCCATTCAGGACTCCTACGAGCAGTACTTC.

CDR3 region: CASSGRRGSNEKLFF. CDR3 nucleotides: TGTGCCAGTAGTGGAAGAAGGGGGTCTAATGAAAAACTGTTTTTT. The rearrangement joins TRBV19 to TRBJ1-4, with TRBD1 as a possible D gene (6 bases). The ends were cut back, 5 bases at V and 3 bases at J, with 13 bases in the middle. Looked up from germline, CDR1 is LNHDA and CDR2 is SQIVND (reference sequence). This CDR3 spans 15 amino acids.

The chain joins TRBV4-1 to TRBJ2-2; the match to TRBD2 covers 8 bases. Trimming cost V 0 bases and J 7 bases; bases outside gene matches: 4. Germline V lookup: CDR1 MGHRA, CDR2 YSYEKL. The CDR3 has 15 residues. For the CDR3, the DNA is TGCGCCAGCAGCCAAGAAGGGCGGGGGGTCGGGGAGCTGTTTTTT. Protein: CASSQEGRGVGELFF.

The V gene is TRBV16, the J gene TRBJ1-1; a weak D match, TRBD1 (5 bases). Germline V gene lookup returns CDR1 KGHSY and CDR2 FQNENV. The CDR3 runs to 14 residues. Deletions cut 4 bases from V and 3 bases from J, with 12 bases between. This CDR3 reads CASSRPGGYTEAFF. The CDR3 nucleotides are TGTGCCAGCAGCCGCCCCGGGGGTTACACTGAAGCTTTCTTT.

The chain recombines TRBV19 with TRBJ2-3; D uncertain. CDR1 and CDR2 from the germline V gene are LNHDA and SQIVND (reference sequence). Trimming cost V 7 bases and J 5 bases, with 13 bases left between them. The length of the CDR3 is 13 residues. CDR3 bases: TGTGCCAGTAAGCACCAGCCGGGAGATACGCAGTATTTT. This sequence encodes CASKHQPGDTQYF. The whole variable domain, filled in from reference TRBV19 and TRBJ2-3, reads DGGITQSPKYLFRKEGQNVTLSCEQNLNHDAMYWYRQDPGQGLRLIYYSQIVNDFQKGDIAEGYSVSREKKESFPLTVTSAQKNPTAFYLCASKHQPGDTQYFGPGTRLTVL.

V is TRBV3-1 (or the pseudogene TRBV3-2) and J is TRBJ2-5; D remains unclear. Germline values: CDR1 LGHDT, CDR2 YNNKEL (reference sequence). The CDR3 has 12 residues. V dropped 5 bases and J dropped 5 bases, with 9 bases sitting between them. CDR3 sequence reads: CASSKAMETQYF. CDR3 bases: TGTGCCAGCAGCAAAGCTATGGAGACCCAGTACTTC.

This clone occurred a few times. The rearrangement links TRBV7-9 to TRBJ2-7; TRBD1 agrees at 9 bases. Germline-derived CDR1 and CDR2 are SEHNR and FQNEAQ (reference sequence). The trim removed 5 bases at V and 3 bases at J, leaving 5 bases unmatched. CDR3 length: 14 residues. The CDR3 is CASSPKGQGYEQYF. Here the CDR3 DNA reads TGTGCCAGCAGCCCAAAGGGACAGGGCTACGAGCAGTACTTC.

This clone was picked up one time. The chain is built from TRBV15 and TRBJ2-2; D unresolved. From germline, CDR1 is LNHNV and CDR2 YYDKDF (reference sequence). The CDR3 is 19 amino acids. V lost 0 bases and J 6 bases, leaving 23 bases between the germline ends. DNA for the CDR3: TGTGCCACCAGCAGAGATTTTGGGCTAGGTGGATTAATCGCCGGGGAGCTGTTTTTT. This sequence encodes CATSRDFGLGGLIAGELFF. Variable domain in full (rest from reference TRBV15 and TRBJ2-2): DAMVIQNPRYQVTQFGKPVTLSCSQTLNHNVMYWYQQKSSQAPKLLFHYYDKDFNNEADTPDNFQSRRPNTSFCFLDIRSPGLGDTAMYLCATSRDFGLGGLIAGELFFGEGSRLTVL.

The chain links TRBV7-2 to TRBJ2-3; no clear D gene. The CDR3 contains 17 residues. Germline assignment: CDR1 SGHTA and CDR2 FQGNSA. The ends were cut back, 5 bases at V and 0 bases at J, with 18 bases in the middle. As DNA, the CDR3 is TGTGCCAGCAGCCCCCGATTTCGGCAGCTTAGCACAGATACGCAGTATTTT. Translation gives CASSPRFRQLSTDTQYF.

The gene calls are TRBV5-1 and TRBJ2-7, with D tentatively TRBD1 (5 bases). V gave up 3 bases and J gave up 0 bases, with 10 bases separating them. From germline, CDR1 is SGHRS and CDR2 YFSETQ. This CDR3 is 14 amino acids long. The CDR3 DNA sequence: TGCGCCAGCAGCTCTCTGACAGTCTCCTACGAGCAGTACTTC. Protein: CASSSLTVSYEQYF.

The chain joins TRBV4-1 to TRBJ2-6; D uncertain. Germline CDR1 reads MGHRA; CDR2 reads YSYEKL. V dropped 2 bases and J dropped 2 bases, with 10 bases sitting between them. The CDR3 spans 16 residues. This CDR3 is CASSQPVRAGANVLTF. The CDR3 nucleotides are TGCGCCAGCAGCCAACCTGTCAGAGCTGGGGCCAACGTCCTGACTTTC.

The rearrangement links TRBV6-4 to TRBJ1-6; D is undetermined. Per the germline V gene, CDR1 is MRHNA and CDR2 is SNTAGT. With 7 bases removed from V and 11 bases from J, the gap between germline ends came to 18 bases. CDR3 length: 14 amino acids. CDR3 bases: TGTGCCAGCACCCATGGGTCCCGGGAAACACCCCTCCACTTT. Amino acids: CASTHGSRETPLHF.

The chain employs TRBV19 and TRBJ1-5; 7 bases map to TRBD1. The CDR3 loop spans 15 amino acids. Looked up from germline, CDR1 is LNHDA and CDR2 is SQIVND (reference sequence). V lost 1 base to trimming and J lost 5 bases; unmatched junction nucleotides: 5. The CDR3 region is CASSIVGTVYQPQHF. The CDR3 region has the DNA TGTGCCAGTAGTATAGTAGGGACAGTCTATCAGCCCCAGCATTTT.

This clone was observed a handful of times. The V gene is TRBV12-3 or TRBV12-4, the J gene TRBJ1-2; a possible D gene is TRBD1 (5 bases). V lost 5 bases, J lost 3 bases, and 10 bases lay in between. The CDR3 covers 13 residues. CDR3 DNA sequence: TGTGCCAGCAGTCCGCGGGGGTACTATGGCTACACCTTC. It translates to CASSPRGYYGYTF.

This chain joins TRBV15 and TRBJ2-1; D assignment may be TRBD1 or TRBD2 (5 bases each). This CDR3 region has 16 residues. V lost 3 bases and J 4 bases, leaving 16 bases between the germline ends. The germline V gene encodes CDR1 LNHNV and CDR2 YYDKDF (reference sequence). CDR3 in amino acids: CATSSISGRPYNEQFF. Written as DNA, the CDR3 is TGTGCCACCAGCAGTATCTCGGGGCGCCCATACAATGAGCAGTTCTTC.

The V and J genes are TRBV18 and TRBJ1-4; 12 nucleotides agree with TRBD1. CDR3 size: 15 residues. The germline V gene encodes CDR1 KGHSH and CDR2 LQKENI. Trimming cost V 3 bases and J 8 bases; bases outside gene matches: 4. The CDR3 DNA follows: TGTGCCAGCTCACCCGGGACAGGGGGCTACGAAAAACTGTTTTTT. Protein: CASSPGTGGYEKLFF.

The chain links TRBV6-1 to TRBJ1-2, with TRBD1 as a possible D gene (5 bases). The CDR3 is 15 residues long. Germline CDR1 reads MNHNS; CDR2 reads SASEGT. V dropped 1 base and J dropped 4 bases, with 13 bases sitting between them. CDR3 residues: CASSEGPIRGYGYTF. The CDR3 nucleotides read TGTGCCAGCAGTGAAGGACCCATTAGGGGCTATGGCTACACCTTC.